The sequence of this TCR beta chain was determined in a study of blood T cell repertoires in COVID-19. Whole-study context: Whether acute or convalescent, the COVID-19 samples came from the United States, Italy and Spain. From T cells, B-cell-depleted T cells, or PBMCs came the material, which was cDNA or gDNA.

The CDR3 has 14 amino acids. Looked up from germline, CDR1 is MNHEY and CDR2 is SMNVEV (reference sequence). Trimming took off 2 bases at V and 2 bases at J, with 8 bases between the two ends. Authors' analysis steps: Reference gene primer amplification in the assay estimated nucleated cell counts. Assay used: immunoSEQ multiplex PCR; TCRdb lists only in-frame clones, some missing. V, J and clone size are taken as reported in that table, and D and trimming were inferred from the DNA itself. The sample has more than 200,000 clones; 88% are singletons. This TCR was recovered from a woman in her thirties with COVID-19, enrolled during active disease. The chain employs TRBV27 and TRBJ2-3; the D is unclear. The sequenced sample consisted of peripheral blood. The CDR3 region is CASSLVQNTDTQYF. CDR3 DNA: TGTGCCAGCAGTTTAGTCCAGAACACAGATACGCAGTATTTT.